This T cell receptor (beta chain) appears in the sequencing data of a study of vaccination and CD4 T cells after COVID-19. Across the whole study: Samples after vaccination came a median roughly 74 days past dose two, ranging 14 to 241. SARS-CoV-2, HCoV-NL63, HCoV-OC43 and HCoV-229E supplied the overlapping spike peptides used to stimulate cells.

The Oncomine TCR Beta short-read assay was applied to DNA of cultured CD4+ T cells. TCRdb independently ran MiXCR on the PCR reads; one entry per CDR3 protein. The sample has around 15,000 distinct CDR3 sequences; roughly half are singletons. Notes on the study in general: Vaccine-specific clones numbering 304 of 307 showed spike mono-reactivity in convalescent patients.

As regards this clonotype: The antigen remains undetermined.

As for treatment: roughly ten-day PBMC culture with coronavirus spike peptide pools or control peptides (ViraFEST assay). Trimming shortened V by 8 bases and J by 8 bases, and 12 bases separated the two germline ends. In germline, CDR1 is DFQATT, CDR2 SNEGSKA (reference sequence). This CDR3 is built from 10 residues. The chain employs TRBV20-1 and TRBJ1-2; D is ambiguous. The sequenced sample was CD4+ T cells from blood, cultured in vitro. The source is a human donor who had recovered from COVID-19. CDR3 loop: CSPGGRGYTF. For the CDR3, the DNA is TGCAGTCCAGGTGGGAGGGGCTACACCTTC.